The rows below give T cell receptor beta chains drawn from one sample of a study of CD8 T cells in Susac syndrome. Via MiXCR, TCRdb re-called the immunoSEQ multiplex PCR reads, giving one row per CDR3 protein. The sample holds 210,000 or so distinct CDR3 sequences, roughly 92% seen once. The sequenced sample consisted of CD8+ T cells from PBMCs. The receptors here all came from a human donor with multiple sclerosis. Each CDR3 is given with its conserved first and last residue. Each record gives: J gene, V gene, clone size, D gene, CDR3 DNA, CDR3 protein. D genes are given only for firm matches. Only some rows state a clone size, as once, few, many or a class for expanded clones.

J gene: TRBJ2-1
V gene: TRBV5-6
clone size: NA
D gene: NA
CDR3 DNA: TGTGCCAGCAGCGCGGGGTACGATGAGCAGTTCTTC
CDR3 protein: CASSAGYDEQFF

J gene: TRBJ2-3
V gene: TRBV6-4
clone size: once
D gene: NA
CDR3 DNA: TGTGCCAGCAGAAACCCAGATACGCAGTATTTT
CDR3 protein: CASRNPDTQYF

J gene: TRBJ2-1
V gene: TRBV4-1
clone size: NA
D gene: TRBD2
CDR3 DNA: TGCGCCAGCAGCCAACAGACTAGCGGGCCTGGCTCCTACAATGAGCAGTTCTTC
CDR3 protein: CASSQQTSGPGSYNEQFF

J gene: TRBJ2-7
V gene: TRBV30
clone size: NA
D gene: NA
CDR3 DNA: TGTGCCTCGTCGGAATATGGGGGCTACGAGCAGTACTTC
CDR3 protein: CASSEYGGYEQYF

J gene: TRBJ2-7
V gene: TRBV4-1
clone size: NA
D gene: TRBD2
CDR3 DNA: TGCGCCAGCAGCCACGGGACTAGCTCTCTCGAGCAGTACTTC
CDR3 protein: CASSHGTSSLEQYF

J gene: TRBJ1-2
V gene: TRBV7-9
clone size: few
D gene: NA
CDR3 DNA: TGTGCCAGCAGCTTAAACTATGGCTACACCTTC
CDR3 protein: CASSLNYGYTF

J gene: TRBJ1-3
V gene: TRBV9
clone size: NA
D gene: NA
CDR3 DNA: TGTGCCAGCAGCGTAGAAGGAAACACCATATATTTT
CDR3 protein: CASSVEGNTIYF

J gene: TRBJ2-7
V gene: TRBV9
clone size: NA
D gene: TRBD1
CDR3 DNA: TGTGCCAGCAGCGCGGAGGACAGGGCCGGATCCTACGAGCAGTACTTC
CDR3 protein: CASSAEDRAGSYEQYF

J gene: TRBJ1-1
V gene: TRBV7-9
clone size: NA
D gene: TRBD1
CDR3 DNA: TGTGCCAGCAGCCGGACCGCTACAGGGGCCCTCTCCACTGAAGCTTTCTTT
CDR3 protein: CASSRTATGALSTEAFF

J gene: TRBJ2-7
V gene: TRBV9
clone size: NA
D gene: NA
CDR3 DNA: TGTGCCAGCAGCGCGACCTCCTCTAGGGAGCCCACCTACGAGCAGTACTTC
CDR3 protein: CASSATSSREPTYEQYF

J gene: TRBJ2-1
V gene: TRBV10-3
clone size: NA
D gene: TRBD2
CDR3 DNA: TGTGCCATCAGTGAGTTGGGCGGGAGGGTTGACGATGAGCAGTTCTTC
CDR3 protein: CAISELGGRVDDEQFF

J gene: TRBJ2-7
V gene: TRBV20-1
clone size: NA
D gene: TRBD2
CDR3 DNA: TGCAGTGGGGGGAGGACTAGCTCCGAGCAGTACTTC
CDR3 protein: CSGGRTSSEQYF

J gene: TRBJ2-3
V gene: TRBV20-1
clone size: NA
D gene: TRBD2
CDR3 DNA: TGCAGTGCTAGAGATATCGGACGGGAGGCGAGAGCAGATACGCAGTATTTT
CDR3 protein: CSARDIGREARADTQYF

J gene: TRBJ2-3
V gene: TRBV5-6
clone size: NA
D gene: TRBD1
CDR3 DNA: TGTGCCAGCAGCTGGGGGACAGCCCCAGATACGCAGTATTTT
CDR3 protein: CASSWGTAPDTQYF

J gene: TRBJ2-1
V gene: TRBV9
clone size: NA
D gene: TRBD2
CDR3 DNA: TGTGCCAGCAGCGTAAGGTCTAGCGGCAACAATGAGCAGTTCTTC
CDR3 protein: CASSVRSSGNNEQFF

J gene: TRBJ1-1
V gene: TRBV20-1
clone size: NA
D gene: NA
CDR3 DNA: TGCAGTGCTACCGAAGAAAACACTGAAGCTTTCTTT
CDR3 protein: CSATEENTEAFF